Below, 27 T cell receptor beta chains from the same sample are listed, as sequenced in a study of cytomegalovirus exposure and HLA in healthy donors. The PCR contained 60 Vbeta and 13 Jbeta primers. The repertoire was sequenced with immunoSEQ multiplex PCR; TCRdb's copy has only in-frame clones and lacks some. The table records approximately 100,000 clones, 74% of them present only once. What was sequenced was PBMCs. These receptors came from a human donor in good health.

The chain links TRBV5-4 to TRBJ2-3, with no clear D. The CDR3 contains 15 residues. Germline V lookup: CDR1 SGHNT, CDR2 YYREEE (reference sequence). Trimming shortened V by 1 base and J by 4 bases, and 13 bases separated the two germline ends. The CDR3 nucleotides read TGTGCCAGCAGCTTGAATTCGCGTGGTTCAGATACGCAGTATTTT. This translates into CASSLNSRGSDTQYF. The full variable domain, in which reference TRBV5-4 and TRBJ2-3 provide the parts outside the CDR3, is ETGVTQSPTHLIKTRGQQVTLRCSSQSGHNTVSWYQQALGQGPQFIFQYYREEENGRGNFPPRFSGLQFPNYSSELNVNALELDDSALYLCASSLNSRGSDTQYFGPGTRLTVL.

In its sample, this clone was seen a few times. The chain uses TRBV5-6 and TRBJ1-5, with 7 bases matching TRBD1. The CDR3 covers 17 residues. Germline-derived CDR1 and CDR2 are SGHDT and YYEEEE. V lost 4 bases, J lost 2 bases, and 12 bases stayed unmatched. In DNA, the CDR3 is TGTGCCAGCAGCCGAGCCCCACGACAGGGCGGCAATCAGCCCCAGCATTTT. This translates into CASSRAPRQGGNQPQHF.

This chain links TRBV5-1 with TRBJ2-7, with 8 bases lining up with TRBD2. From germline, CDR1 is SGHRS and CDR2 YFSETQ. The CDR3 is 14 amino acids. V shed 5 bases and J 3 bases; nucleotides not matched to a gene: 7. CDR3 coding DNA: TGCGCCAGCAGTCTGGTGGGGACTAGCTACGAGCAGTACTTC. Translated: CASSLVGTSYEQYF.

The sample holds a few counts of this clone. V gene TRBV30 combines with J gene TRBJ1-3, with D uncertain. Per germline, CDR1 GTSNPN and CDR2 SVGIG (reference sequence). CDR3 length: 16 amino acids. The ends were cut back, 1 base at V and 0 bases at J, with 13 bases in the middle. This CDR3 is CAWSDGSSISGNTIYF. As DNA, the CDR3 is TGTGCCTGGAGTGATGGCAGTTCGATCTCTGGAAACACCATATATTTT. Supplemented by reference TRBV30 and TRBJ1-3, the full variable domain reads SQTIHQWPATLVQPVGSPLSLECTVEGTSNPNLYWYRQAAGRGLQLLFYSVGIGQISSEVPQNLSASRPQDRQFILSSKKLLLSDSGFYLCAWSDGSSISGNTIYFGEGSWLTVV.

The chain recombines TRBV4-2 with TRBJ1-1; unclear D gene. CDR1 and CDR2 (germline): LGHNA, YNFKEQ. The germline V and J ends were trimmed by 8 bases and 1 base, with 14 bases remaining between them. This CDR3 comprises 14 residues. CDR3 nucleotides: TGTGCCAGCTCCTATATAGAGAGGAACACTGAAGCTTTCTTT. This codes for CASSYIERNTEAFF.

The chain links TRBV28 to TRBJ1-1, with D possibly TRBD1 on 5 matching bases. The CDR3 contains 13 residues. The germline gives CDR1 MDHEN, CDR2 SYDVKM. The germline V and J ends were trimmed by 7 bases and 5 bases, with 14 bases remaining between them. Here the CDR3 reads CASKVLGGTEAFF. The DNA of the CDR3 is TGTGCCAGCAAAGTCCTGGGGGGAACTGAAGCTTTCTTT.

The V call is TRBV29-1, the J call TRBJ1-1; D may be TRBD1 (5 bases). Germline CDR1 is SQVTM and CDR2 is ANQGSEA. Trimming removed 1 base at V and 5 bases at J, with 11 bases between. The CDR3 is 13 residues long. DNA of the CDR3: TGCAGCGTTGAAGGTGCGGGGCGTACTGAAGCTTTCTTT. It translates to CSVEGAGRTEAFF.

The chain links TRBV29-1 to TRBJ2-2, with 9 bases aligning to TRBD2. Germline V lookup: CDR1 SQVTM, CDR2 ANQGSEA. The CDR3 is 16 residues long. The junction had 15 bases not matched to a gene; V was cut back by 7 bases and J by 6 bases. This chain's CDR3 is CSAAGPSGNNAGELFF. In nucleotides, the CDR3 is TGCAGCGCCGCGGGGCCTAGCGGGAATAATGCCGGGGAGCTGTTTTTT.

The gene calls are TRBV30 and TRBJ1-4; TRBD1 might be the D (6 bases). CDR1 is GTSNPN, CDR2 SVGIG, per germline (reference sequence). With 3 bases removed from V and 3 bases from J, the gap between germline ends came to 11 bases. This CDR3 has 14 residues. The CDR3: CAWRIQGPNEKLFF. The CDR3 DNA follows: TGTGCCTGGAGGATACAGGGACCTAATGAAAAACTGTTTTTT.

The rearrangement uses TRBV30 and TRBJ1-3; D is perhaps TRBD1 (6 bases). This CDR3 comprises 13 residues. V gave up 2 bases and J gave up 3 bases, with 8 bases separating them. Germline loops: CDR1 GTSNPN, CDR2 SVGIG (reference sequence). CDR3 region: CAWSSGDGNTIYF. The CDR3 region has the DNA TGTGCCTGGAGTTCAGGGGATGGAAACACCATATATTTT.

The CDR3: CASSESRQATSYNEQFF. The CDR3 DNA is TGCGCCAGCAGTGAGTCTCGGCAGGCCACCTCCTACAATGAGCAGTTCTTC. The chain uses TRBV10-1 and TRBJ2-1, with D unresolved. This CDR3 has 17 residues. Trimming took 0 bases from V and 0 from J, leaving 12 bases between them. Germline CDR1 and CDR2: WNHNN and SYGVQD (reference sequence).

The chain couples TRBV19 to TRBJ1-1; D is undetermined. CDR3 length equals 12 residues. V gave up 3 bases and J gave up 2 bases, with 4 bases separating them. Per germline, CDR1 LNHDA and CDR2 SQIVND (reference sequence). The CDR3 nucleotides are TGTGCCAGTAGTATTAGCAACACTGAAGCTTTCTTT. Protein sequence: CASSISNTEAFF.

This chain links TRBV28 with TRBJ2-7; TRBD2 is a possible D gene (5 bases). Germline-derived CDR1 and CDR2 are MDHEN and SYDVKM. CDR3 size: 14 residues. Trimming removed 6 bases at V and 2 bases at J, with 14 bases between. The CDR3 region is CASRPPSFPYEQYF. CDR3 in DNA: TGTGCCAGCAGGCCTCCTAGCTTCCCCTACGAGCAGTACTTC.

The rearrangement uses TRBV7-8 and TRBJ1-1, with unresolved D. The V end was cut by 6 bases, the J end by 3 bases, with 5 bases between. CDR1 and CDR2 from the germline V gene are SGHVS and FQNEAQ. The CDR3 is made up of 11 amino acids. This chain's CDR3 is CASRRDTEAFF. As DNA, the CDR3 is TGTGCCAGCAGGCGGGACACTGAAGCTTTCTTT. The variable domain in full, completed from reference TRBV7-8 and TRBJ1-1, reads GAGVSQSPRYKVAKRGQDVALRCDPISGHVSLFWYQQALGQGPEFLTYFQNEAQLDKSGLPSDRFFAERPEGSVSTLKIQRTQQEDSAVYLCASRRDTEAFFGQGTRLTVV.

V gene TRBV2 combines with J gene TRBJ2-7; 7 bases match TRBD1. Germline CDR1 SNHLY, CDR2 FYNNEI. The V gene end was trimmed by 6 bases and the J gene end by 2 bases; junction bases not matched to a gene: 10. This CDR3 region has 15 residues. The CDR3 DNA follows: TGTGCCAGCAGACGCCCCGGACAGGCGACCTACGAGCAGTACTTC. Encoded protein: CASRRPGQATYEQYF.

This clone appeared once. This chain connects TRBV28 to TRBJ1-2, with 7 bases fitting TRBD1. After removal of 6 bases from V and 8 bases from J, the junction contained 18 bases not matched to a gene. Germline V gene data show CDR1 as MDHEN and CDR2 as SYDVKM. The CDR3 totals 16 residues. The CDR3 loop is CASSPKERGRWGGYTF. CDR3 sequence (DNA): TGTGCCAGCAGCCCAAAAGAGAGGGGGCGCTGGGGAGGCTACACCTTC.

This chain uses TRBV7-2 with TRBJ2-2; TRBD2 is a possible D gene (6 bases). Germline V gene lookup returns CDR1 SGHTA and CDR2 FQGNSA. The germline V and J ends were trimmed by 2 bases and 5 bases, with 12 bases remaining between them. This CDR3 has 15 residues. CDR3 sequence (DNA): TGTGCCAGCAGCTTACCGACTAGGCGTACCGGGGAGCTGTTTTTT. Amino acid sequence: CASSLPTRRTGELFF.

The J gene is TRBJ1-6, the V gene TRBV30; D might be TRBD1 (5 bases). The CDR3 is made up of 13 amino acids. The germline gives CDR1 GTSNPN, CDR2 SVGIG (reference sequence). The CDR3 nucleotides are TGTGCGTTGGGGCAGGGAGGAAATTCACCCCTCCACTTT. Translated: CALGQGGNSPLHF.

This rearrangement joins TRBV21-1 to TRBJ1-5; the D call TRBD1 from the table was never checked on the DNA. TRBV21-1 corresponds to a pseudogene. This CDR3 is 15 amino acids long. Written as DNA, the CDR3 is TGTGCCAGCAGCAATCCTCGACAGGACAATCAGCCCCAGCATTTT. Translated, it gives CASSNPRQDNQPQHF.

The chain has TRBV6-5 and TRBJ1-1, with TRBD1 identical over 7 bases. The germline V gene encodes CDR1 MNHEY and CDR2 SVGAGI. V lost 2 bases, J lost 11 bases, and 8 bases stayed unmatched. The CDR3 consists of 13 residues. The CDR3 protein is CASSYVQGGRAFF. Written as DNA, the CDR3 is TGTGCCAGCAGTTACGTCCAGGGGGGACGGGCTTTCTTT.

The CDR3 nucleotides are TGTGCCAGCAGCCCCGGGGACAGAAATACCGCCTACAATGAGCAGTTCTTC. Protein sequence: CASSPGDRNTAYNEQFF. The chain uses TRBV4-2 and TRBJ2-1; 7 bases fit TRBD1. The CDR3 contains 17 residues. V dropped 4 bases and J dropped 2; count of bases not matched to a gene: 11. Germline CDR1 is LGHNA and CDR2 is YNFKEQ.

V gene TRBV5-6 combines with J gene TRBJ1-2, with 7 bases that match TRBD1. The CDR3 is made up of 13 amino acids. Looked up from germline, CDR1 is SGHDT and CDR2 is YYEEEE. J was trimmed by 4 bases and V by 4 bases; bases with no gene match: 4. CDR3 nucleotides: TGTGCCAGCAGCGACCGACAGGGCTATGGCTACACCTTC. Translating it yields CASSDRQGYGYTF.

The chain links TRBV6-5 to TRBJ1-2, with no clear D. Trimming took off 5 bases at V and 4 bases at J, with 11 bases between the two ends. Germline CDR1 and CDR2: MNHEY and SVGAGI. The CDR3 length is 13 residues. CDR3 sequence reads: CASSVDGLYGYTF. The DNA for the CDR3 is TGTGCCAGCAGTGTGGACGGACTCTATGGCTACACCTTC.

This sequence joins TRBV2 and TRBJ2-7, with 8 nucleotides matching TRBD1. The CDR3 extends over 13 amino acids. Germline CDR1 is SNHLY and CDR2 is FYNNEI. Unmatched junction bases numbered 7, after V lost 5 bases and J lost 7 bases. For the CDR3, the DNA is TGTGCCAGCAGTTTTGGCACAGGGGGGGAGCAGTACTTC. Translated: CASSFGTGGEQYF.

The chain combines TRBV10-1 with TRBJ2-3, with 8 positions matching TRBD2. The CDR3 spans 16 residues. Germline assignment: CDR1 WNHNN and CDR2 SYGVQD (reference sequence). Germline trimming cut 1 base from V and 4 bases from J; bases unmatched to any gene: 7. As DNA, the CDR3 is TGCGCCAGCAGTGAGTTTGGGACTAGGCCCCCAGATACGCAGTATTTT. Protein product: CASSEFGTRPPDTQYF.

J is TRBJ2-7 and V is TRBV7-2, with D perhaps matching TRBD2 (5 bases). The CDR3 consists of 12 residues. Germline V lookup: CDR1 SGHTA, CDR2 FQGNSA. V was pared by 5 bases and J by 3 bases, with 8 bases between. The CDR3 nucleotides read TGTGCCAGCAGCCCCACTAGCTACGAGCAGTACTTC. Amino acids: CASSPTSYEQYF.

The chain has TRBV15 and TRBJ2-5; TRBD1 matches 9 bases. Near its end, the DNA agrees better with TRBJ2-7, so the J call may be wrong. The germline gives CDR1 LNHNV, CDR2 YYDKDF (reference sequence). The CDR3 totals 16 residues. The CDR3 DNA sequence: TGTGCCACCAGCAGAGCCCCGGGACAGGGACTTTACGAGCAGTACTTC. Translation: CATSRAPGQGLYEQYF.